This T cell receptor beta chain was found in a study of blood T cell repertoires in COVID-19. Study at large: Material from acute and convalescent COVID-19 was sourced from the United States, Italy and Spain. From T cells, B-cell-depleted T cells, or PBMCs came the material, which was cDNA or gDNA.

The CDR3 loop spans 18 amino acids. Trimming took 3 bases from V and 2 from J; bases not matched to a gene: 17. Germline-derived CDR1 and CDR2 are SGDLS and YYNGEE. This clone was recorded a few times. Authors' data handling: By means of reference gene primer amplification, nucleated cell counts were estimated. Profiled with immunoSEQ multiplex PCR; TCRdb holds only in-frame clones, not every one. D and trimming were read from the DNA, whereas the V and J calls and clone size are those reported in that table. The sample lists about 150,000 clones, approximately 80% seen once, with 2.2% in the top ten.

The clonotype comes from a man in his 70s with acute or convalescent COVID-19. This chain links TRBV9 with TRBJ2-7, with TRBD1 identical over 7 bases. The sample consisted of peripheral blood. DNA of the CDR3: TGTGCCAGCAGCGGAGCCCCCTCCCGGGACAGTTTGGCCTACGAGCAGTACTTC. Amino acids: CASSGAPSRDSLAYEQYF.